The 16 T cell receptor beta chains below were found in one sample sequenced in a study of T cell repertoires in cytomegalovirus infection. MiXCR, applied by TCRdb to the reads, yields one record per CDR3 protein. Altogether around 230,000 distinct CDR3 sequences are present, approximately 6.7% being singletons, with the ten largest covering under 7%. Sequenced input: PBMCs. These receptors all come from a human donor in good health (CMV status not recorded). Some clones in this sample may be carry-over from other donors' samples.

J is TRBJ1-2 and V is TRBV4-3, with D unresolved. V was pared by 0 bases and J by 4 bases, with 6 bases between. The CDR3 sequence is 13 residues long. Germline CDR1 LGHNA, CDR2 YSLEER. The chain's CDR3 is CASSQDILYGYTF. The CDR3, as DNA: TGCGCCAGCAGCCAAGATATTCTCTATGGCTACACCTTC.

This clonotype was seen at least ten times. The chain is built from TRBV7-8 and TRBJ2-7, with a weak D call TRBD1 (6 bases). The V gene lost 5 bases and the J gene lost 3 bases, with 17 bases spanning the gap. CDR3 size: 15 residues. CDR1 is SGHVS and CDR2 is FQNEAQ in the germline V gene. The CDR3 DNA follows: TGTGCCAGCAGCCCGCGGACAGCTTTTAACTACGAGCAGTACTTC. Translated, it gives CASSPRTAFNYEQYF.

This clonotype appeared many times. The DNA for the CDR3 is TGCGCCAGCAGCCAAGAGAGGTTCTCCTACGAGCAGTACTTC. The encoded protein is CASSQERFSYEQYF. The chain combines TRBV4-3 with TRBJ2-7; D remains unclear. The CDR3 is made up of 14 amino acids. V lost 0 bases, J lost 0 bases, and 6 bases lay in between. Germline V CDR1 and CDR2: LGHNA, YSLEER.

This chain links TRBV20-1 with TRBJ1-2; D not certain. Germline V lookup: CDR1 DFQATT, CDR2 SNEGSKA (reference sequence). The CDR3 covers 11 residues. The CDR3 protein is CSGGEGHGYTF. The CDR3 DNA reads as TGCAGCGGAGGTGAGGGCCATGGCTACACCTTC.

This clonotype was counted many times. The chain recombines TRBV9 with TRBJ2-1, with TRBD2 matching over 9 bases. The CDR3 runs to 17 residues. Germline V gene data show CDR1 as SGDLS and CDR2 as YYNGEE. The junction had 8 bases not matched to a gene; V was cut back by 0 bases and J by 4 bases. As DNA, the CDR3 is TGTGCCAGCAGCGTAGGATTAGCGGGGGACCAATACAATGAGCAGTTCTTC. Translation gives CASSVGLAGDQYNEQFF. Full variable domain (outside the CDR3, taken from reference TRBV9 and TRBJ2-1): DSGVTQTPKHLITATGQRVTLRCSPRSGDLSVYWYQQSLDQGLQFLIQYYNGEERAKGNILERFSAQQFPDLHSELNLSSLELGDSALYFCASSVGLAGDQYNEQFFGPGTRLTVL.

This clonotype was counted ten times or more. The gene calls are TRBV12-3 or TRBV12-4 and TRBJ1-5, with a possible D match to TRBD1 (5 bases). The CDR3 is made up of 13 amino acids. Trimming left V 6 bases short and J 7 bases short, with 13 bases between. The CDR3, as DNA: TGTGCCAGCAGATCAGGGAGGGACCAGCCCCAGCATTTT. This gives the protein CASRSGRDQPQHF.

This clonotype occurred many times. This chain uses TRBV5-1 with TRBJ2-2, with a tentative D call TRBD1 (6 bases). Deletions cut 3 bases from V and 4 bases from J, with 10 bases between. The CDR3 contains 14 residues. Germline CDR1 is SGHRS and CDR2 is YFSETQ. CDR3 residues: CASSWDKPTGELFF. Written as DNA, the CDR3 is TGCGCCAGCAGCTGGGACAAACCCACCGGGGAGCTGTTTTTT.

This clonotype was seen a handful of times. The chain carries TRBV19 and TRBJ2-1; unclear D gene. In germline, CDR1 is LNHDA, CDR2 SQIVND (reference sequence). The CDR3 sequence is 13 residues long. Deletions cut 1 base from V and 4 bases from J, with 5 bases between. CDR3 region: CASSIGLYNEQFF. CDR3 sequence (DNA): TGTGCCAGTAGTATAGGACTTTACAATGAGCAGTTCTTC.

CDR3 amino acids: CASSFDRSKTQHF. The CDR3 nucleotides read TGTGCCAGCAGCTTCGATAGGAGTAAGACCCAGCATTTT. V and J are TRBV5-6 and TRBJ1-5; D unclear. The V gene lost 2 bases and the J gene lost 11 bases, with 14 bases spanning the gap. The CDR3 totals 13 residues. Per the germline V gene, CDR1 is SGHDT and CDR2 is YYEEEE.

This clonotype was found a few times. V usage is TRBV25-1 and J usage is TRBJ1-4; 8 bases are a match to TRBD1. The trim removed 1 base at V and 4 bases at J, leaving 23 bases unmatched. CDR3 length: 22 residues. Germline V gives CDR1 MGHDK, CDR2 SYGVNS. The CDR3 bases are TGTGCCAGCAGTGAATCTTTAGGGGGCTGGTCGGGGACAGGACGAATTAATGAAAAACTGTTTTTT. Translation gives CASSESLGGWSGTGRINEKLFF.

In its sample, this clonotype was seen many times. This chain uses TRBV12-3 or TRBV12-4 with TRBJ1-1; D might be TRBD1 (5 bases). With 4 bases removed from V and 5 bases from J, the gap between germline ends came to 8 bases. There are 12 residues in the CDR3. The CDR3 reads CASSWGTTEAFF. CDR3 coding DNA: TGTGCCAGCAGTTGGGGGACGACTGAAGCTTTCTTT.

In this sample, this clonotype turned up many times. The V call is TRBV5-7, the J call TRBJ2-5; a weak D match, TRBD2 (5 bases). TRBV5-7 is sorted into the ORF group, with uncertain function. The CDR3 spans 14 residues. V was pared by 6 bases and J by 5 bases, with 17 bases between. The CDR3 reads CASTLRGPKETQYF. The CDR3 region has the DNA TGTGCCAGCACCCTTCGGGGTCCGAAGGAGACCCAGTACTTC.

This clonotype appeared many times. This chain uses TRBV7-2 with TRBJ1-1, with D perhaps matching TRBD1 (5 bases). The V gene lost 0 bases and the J gene lost 1 base, with 12 bases spanning the gap. The CDR3 spans 16 residues. The V gene's germline CDR1 is SGHTA and CDR2 FQGNSA. The CDR3 nucleotides read TGTGCCAGCAGCTTAGCTTCGACAGTTAGGAACACTGAAGCTTTCTTT. Its translation: CASSLASTVRNTEAFF.

This clonotype has ten or more counts. The chain's CDR3 is CASSYSGRVVRPNNEQFF. The CDR3 region has the DNA TGTGCCAGCAGTTACTCAGGCAGAGTAGTTCGCCCCAACAATGAGCAGTTCTTC. V is TRBV6-6 and J is TRBJ2-1, with D unresolved. The germline V gene encodes CDR1 MNHNY and CDR2 SVGAGI (reference sequence). The ends were cut back, 0 bases at V and 5 bases at J, with 20 bases in the middle. This CDR3 has 18 residues.

A remark on this clonotype: This may stem from a read error, because a much larger clone lies one nucleotide away. J is TRBJ1-2 and V is TRBV23-1; D gene ambiguous. TRBV23-1 is an ORF for which the function is uncertain. This CDR3 has 15 amino acids. V lost 10 bases to trimming and J lost 3 bases, with 21 bases between them. CDR3 coding DNA: TGCGCCAACAATGACCTGTTTATGGTCGACTATGGCTACACCTTC. Its translation: CANNDLFMVDYGYTF.

This chain joins TRBV20-1 and TRBJ2-1; 9 bases align to TRBD2. Germline lookup yields CDR1 DFQATT and CDR2 SNEGSKA (reference sequence). After removal of 5 bases from V and 8 bases from J, the junction contained 13 bases not matched to a gene. The CDR3 is 15 amino acids. As DNA, the CDR3 is TGCAGTGCTCGTCCCATAGCGGGGGCGCCGGATGAGCAGTTCTTC. Its translation is CSARPIAGAPDEQFF.